In its sample, the clone carrying this T cell receptor beta chain was seen a few times. Antigen specificity is unknown. Notes on the study in general: The larger cohort examined one V-J beta rearrangement, not whole repertoires. Tumor Tregs overlapped most with tumor, then blood, naive CD4+ cells.

Semi-nested PCR with Nested Universal Primer A followed constant-region reverse priming of full-length variable regions. Via MiXCR, TCRdb re-called the 5' RACE reads, giving one row per CDR3 protein. Of tens of thousands of distinct CDR3 sequences in the sample, 25% to 35% were seen once. Sequencing used tumor-infiltrating memory CD4+ T cells sorted from the breast tumor. As to subset: memory CD4+ T cells, CD4+CD45RO+CD25-. This TCR was recovered from a female donor with breast cancer.

The CDR3 region has the DNA TGCGCCAGCAGCTCCTTCCCCGGGACAGGGACCACTGAAGCTTTCTTT. This encodes CASSSFPGTGTTEAFF. The chain employs TRBV5-1 and TRBJ1-1, with TRBD1 matching 9 bases. Germline V lookup: CDR1 SGHRS, CDR2 YFSETQ. Trimming at V came to 3 bases and at J to 4 bases, leaving 10 bases not matched to a gene. CDR3 length: 16 amino acids.